This entry lists 20 T cell receptor beta chains sequenced from one sample in a study of shared clonotypes between healthy human individuals (dated by TCRdb to 2019 to 2021). Library prep was done by the immunoSEQ multiplex PCR assay. TCRdb's version of the immuneACCESS table is confined to in-frame rearrangements and falls short of the full clone set. An unresolved V gene accounts for under half of the shortfall where checked; the remainder is of unknown origin. The sample contains more than 1.2 million clones, approximately 98.5% of them found a single time. The ten largest account for roughly 0.36% of the sample. Input material: naive CD4+ T cells sorted from blood. Read against the paper, the sample's cell subset or site label means: CD45RA+ positively selected. Receptor source: a man younger than 45 in good health.

The genes are TRBV19 and TRBJ2-7; 9 bases map to TRBD2. The V gene end was trimmed by 4 bases and the J gene end by 5 bases; junction bases not matched to a gene: 12. The CDR3 sequence is 16 residues long. Germline CDR1 is LNHDA and CDR2 is SQIVND (reference sequence). CDR3 amino acids: CASSTLGTSLRDEQYF. Here the CDR3 DNA reads TGTGCCAGTAGTACCCTCGGGACTAGCTTGAGGGACGAGCAGTACTTC. Using reference TRBV19 and TRBJ2-7 for the parts outside the CDR3, the full variable domain is DGGITQSPKYLFRKEGQNVTLSCEQNLNHDAMYWYRQDPGQGLRLIYYSQIVNDFQKGDIAEGYSVSREKKESFPLTVTSAQKNPTAFYLCASSTLGTSLRDEQYFGPGTRLTVT.

The gene calls are TRBV27 and TRBJ2-1; TRBD1 matches 9 bases. Trimming at V came to 4 bases and at J to 9 bases, leaving 4 bases not matched to a gene. CDR1 and CDR2 (germline): MNHEY, SMNVEV (reference sequence). The CDR3 is 13 residues long. CDR3 nucleotides: TGTGCCAGCAGTTACCGACAGGGGGGTGAGCAGTTCTTC. As protein: CASSYRQGGEQFF.

The chain uses TRBV7-9 and TRBJ1-3; perhaps TRBD1 as D (6 bases). This CDR3 has 15 amino acids. The V end lost 1 base, the J end lost 8 bases, and 15 bases lay between the germline ends. Germline CDR1 SEHNR, CDR2 FQNEAQ (reference sequence). The CDR3 here is CASSLDLGATYTIYF. CDR3 in DNA: TGTGCCAGCAGCTTAGACCTGGGGGCGACTTACACCATATATTTT.

The V and J genes are TRBV18 and TRBJ1-1; D gene unclear. Trimming stripped 6 bases from V and 1 base from J, with 15 bases between. The CDR3 totals 15 residues. The germline V gene encodes CDR1 KGHSH and CDR2 LQKENI. The CDR3 protein is CASSPGPAGNTEAFF. The DNA of the CDR3 is TGTGCCAGCTCCCCCGGGCCGGCGGGGAACACTGAAGCTTTCTTT. Full variable domain (missing parts from reference TRBV18 and TRBJ1-1): NAGVMQNPRHLVRRRGQEARLRCSPMKGHSHVYWYRQLPEEGLKFMVYLQKENIIDESGMPKERFSAEFPKEGPSILRIQQVVRGDSAAYFCASSPGPAGNTEAFFGQGTRLTVV.

V and J are TRBV18 and TRBJ2-5, with 7 bases identical to TRBD1. CDR1 and CDR2 (germline): KGHSH, LQKENI. The CDR3 contains 15 residues. With V trimmed by 6 bases and J by 1 base, 8 bases remained unmatched. CDR3 nucleotide sequence: TGTGCCAGCTCGCTTTTTTCAGGGGGCCAAGAGACCCAGTACTTC. It translates to CASSLFSGGQETQYF.

The chain uses TRBV7-9 and TRBJ1-5; 7 bases agree with TRBD1. The CDR3 is 11 amino acids. J gave up 9 bases and V 10 bases, and 6 bases lay outside the gene matches. Germline-derived CDR1 and CDR2 are SEHNR and FQNEAQ (reference sequence). Written as DNA, the CDR3 is TGTGCCACCCAAGGGGGCGGGCCCCAGCATTTT. It is translated as CATQGGGPQHF.

The genes are TRBV7-2 and TRBJ2-7; TRBD2 might be the D (6 bases). V was shortened by 1 base and J by 6 bases, with 19 bases between the two germline ends. The germline gives CDR1 SGHTA, CDR2 FQGNSA. This CDR3 comprises 16 residues. CDR3 DNA sequence: TGTGCCAGCAGCTTAGTGGGCGGGGCGGCCCTCCTCGAGCAGTACTTC. Translating it yields CASSLVGGAALLEQYF.

V usage is TRBV6-1 and J usage is TRBJ2-7; D perhaps matches TRBD1 (6 bases). Between the trimmed V and J ends, which lost 2 bases and 8 bases, there was a span of 10 bases. The CDR3 sequence is 12 residues long. The germline gives CDR1 MNHNS, CDR2 SASEGT. CDR3 nucleotide sequence: TGTGCCAGCAGTGAAAGATGGGACAAGCAGTACTTC. It is translated as CASSERWDKQYF.

The CDR3 DNA reads as TGCGCCAGCAGTGAGGGCAACACCGGGGAGCTGTTTTTT. It encodes CASSEGNTGELFF. The rearrangement links TRBV10-1 to TRBJ2-2, with D unclear. V dropped 2 bases and J dropped 2 bases, with 3 bases sitting between them. The CDR3 length is 13 residues. Per germline, CDR1 WNHNN and CDR2 SYGVQD (reference sequence).

The rearrangement joins TRBV28 to TRBJ2-5; a weak D match, TRBD1 (6 bases). V lost 10 bases and J lost 2, with 20 bases in between. Germline CDR1 MDHEN, CDR2 SYDVKM. The CDR3 spans 15 residues. The CDR3 coding sequence is TGTGCCATCTCAGGGGCAGCAGAGACTCAAGAGACCCAGTACTTC. Encoded protein: CAISGAAETQETQYF.

This chain uses TRBV6-5 with TRBJ1-2; tentatively, D is TRBD1 (5 bases). V gave up 5 bases and J gave up 1 base, with 8 bases separating them. This CDR3 is built from 13 residues. Looked up from germline, CDR1 is MNHEY and CDR2 is SVGAGI. The CDR3 spells CASSNQGNYGYTF. The CDR3 bases are TGTGCCAGCAGTAACCAGGGTAACTATGGCTACACCTTC.

Of note for this clone: This same CDR3 is encoded by further DNA sequences in the sample. V usage is TRBV18 and J usage is TRBJ2-1, with TRBD2 identical over 15 bases. CDR3 size: 18 residues. The V and J ends lost 3 bases and 2 bases, in that order; junction bases with no gene match: 5. The V gene's germline CDR1 is KGHSH and CDR2 LQKENI. CDR3 DNA sequence: TGTGCCAGCTCACCCCTTGGACTAGCGGGGGGGGCCTACAATGAGCAGTTCTTC. Translation: CASSPLGLAGGAYNEQFF. The full variable domain, its missing parts supplied by reference TRBV18 and TRBJ2-1, is NAGVMQNPRHLVRRRGQEARLRCSPMKGHSHVYWYRQLPEEGLKFMVYLQKENIIDESGMPKERFSAEFPKEGPSILRIQQVVRGDSAAYFCASSPLGLAGGAYNEQFFGPGTRLTVL.

Points on this clone: The same CDR3 is also encoded by other DNA sequences in this sample. The chain employs TRBV2 and TRBJ2-5; D remains unclear. There are 10 residues in the CDR3. Germline CDR1 and CDR2: SNHLY and FYNNEI. V lost 7 bases to trimming and J lost 3 bases, with 3 bases between them. CDR3 bases: TGTGCCAGCACTAAAGAGACCCAGTACTTC. Its translation: CASTKETQYF. Full variable domain (missing parts from reference TRBV2 and TRBJ2-5): EPEVTQTPSHQVTQMGQEVILRCVPISNHLYFYWYRQILGQKVEFLVSFYNNEISEKSEIFDDQFSVERPDGSNFTLKIRSTKLEDSAMYFCASTKETQYFGPGTRLLVL.

This rearrangement joins TRBV6-1 to TRBJ1-5; D not resolved. Trimming removed 1 base at V and 7 bases at J, with 14 bases between. Germline loops: CDR1 MNHNS, CDR2 SASEGT. The CDR3 has 15 residues. CDR3 region: CASSEEVNGKQPQHF. The CDR3 DNA sequence: TGTGCCAGCAGTGAAGAGGTTAACGGTAAACAGCCCCAGCATTTT.

The gene calls are TRBV9 and TRBJ2-3, with no clear D. V gave up 4 bases and J gave up 2 bases, with 11 bases separating them. CDR1 is SGDLS, CDR2 YYNGEE, per germline. This CDR3 is built from 14 residues. CDR3 nucleotide sequence: TGTGCCAGCAGCCCCCGGGCCGACACAGATACGCAGTATTTT. This gives the protein CASSPRADTDTQYF. Complete variable domain (other parts from reference TRBV9 and TRBJ2-3): DSGVTQTPKHLITATGQRVTLRCSPRSGDLSVYWYQQSLDQGLQFLIQYYNGEERAKGNILERFSAQQFPDLHSELNLSSLELGDSALYFCASSPRADTDTQYFGPGTRLTVL.

The chain employs TRBV2 and TRBJ1-5; the match to TRBD1 covers 9 bases. In germline, CDR1 is SNHLY, CDR2 FYNNEI. The V gene end was trimmed by 6 bases and the J gene end by 2 bases; junction bases not matched to a gene: 5. The CDR3 consists of 15 residues. DNA for the CDR3: TGTGCCAGCAGCGGACAGGGGCAAGGCAATCAGCCCCAGCATTTT. The encoded protein is CASSGQGQGNQPQHF.

This rearrangement joins TRBV5-5 to TRBJ2-7; no clear D. Germline V gene lookup returns CDR1 SGHKS and CDR2 YYEKEE (reference sequence). The CDR3 contains 13 residues. V lost 3 bases to trimming and J lost 7 bases, with 14 bases between them. In nucleotides, the CDR3 is TGTGCCAGCAGCTCGTTGACCGGCTATGAGCAGTACTTC. Its translation: CASSSLTGYEQYF.

The chain links TRBV11-3 to TRBJ2-7, with D perhaps matching TRBD1 (6 bases). The CDR3 consists of 13 residues. Trimming left V 5 bases short and J 6 bases short, with 14 bases between. Germline V lookup: CDR1 SGHNT, CDR2 YENEEA. The CDR3: CASSTGTGTEQYF. The CDR3 DNA is TGTGCCAGCAGCACCGGAACAGGGACCGAGCAGTACTTC.

This chain links TRBV18 with TRBJ2-3, with 8 bases fitting TRBD1. J lost 2 bases, V lost 1 base, and 5 bases had no gene match. Germline loops: CDR1 KGHSH, CDR2 LQKENI. The CDR3 extends over 16 amino acids. The CDR3 nucleotides are TGTGCCAGCTCACCACGGACAGGGTCAAACACAGATACGCAGTATTTT. Its protein product is CASSPRTGSNTDTQYF.

This clone was seen only once. CDR3 sequence (DNA): TGCGCCAGCAGCTTCTCCGGACAGGGAAGTGGCTATGGCTACACCTTC. The encoded protein is CASSFSGQGSGYGYTF. The chain is built from TRBV4-1 and TRBJ1-2; 8 nucleotides align to TRBD1. Trimming removed 5 bases from V and 4 bases from J; junction bases left unmatched: 12. Germline-derived CDR1 and CDR2 are MGHRA and YSYEKL. This CDR3 is built from 16 residues.